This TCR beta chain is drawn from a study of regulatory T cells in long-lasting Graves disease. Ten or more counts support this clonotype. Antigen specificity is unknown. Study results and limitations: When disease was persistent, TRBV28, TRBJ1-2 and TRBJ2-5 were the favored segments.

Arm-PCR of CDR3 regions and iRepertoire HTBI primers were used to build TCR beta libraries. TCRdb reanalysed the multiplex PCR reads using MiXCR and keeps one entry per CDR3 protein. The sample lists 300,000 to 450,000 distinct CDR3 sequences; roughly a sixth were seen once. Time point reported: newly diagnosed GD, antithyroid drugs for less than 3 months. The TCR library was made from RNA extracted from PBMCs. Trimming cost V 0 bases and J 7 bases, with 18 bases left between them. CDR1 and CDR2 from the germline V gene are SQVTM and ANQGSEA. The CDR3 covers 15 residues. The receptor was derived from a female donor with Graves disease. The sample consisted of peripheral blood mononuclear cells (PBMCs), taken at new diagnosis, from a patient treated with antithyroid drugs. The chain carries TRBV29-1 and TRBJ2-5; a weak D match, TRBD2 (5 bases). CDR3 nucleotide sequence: TGCAGCGTTGAAGATAGAGACTACGAGTCCGGGACCCAGTACTTC. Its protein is CSVEDRDYESGTQYF.